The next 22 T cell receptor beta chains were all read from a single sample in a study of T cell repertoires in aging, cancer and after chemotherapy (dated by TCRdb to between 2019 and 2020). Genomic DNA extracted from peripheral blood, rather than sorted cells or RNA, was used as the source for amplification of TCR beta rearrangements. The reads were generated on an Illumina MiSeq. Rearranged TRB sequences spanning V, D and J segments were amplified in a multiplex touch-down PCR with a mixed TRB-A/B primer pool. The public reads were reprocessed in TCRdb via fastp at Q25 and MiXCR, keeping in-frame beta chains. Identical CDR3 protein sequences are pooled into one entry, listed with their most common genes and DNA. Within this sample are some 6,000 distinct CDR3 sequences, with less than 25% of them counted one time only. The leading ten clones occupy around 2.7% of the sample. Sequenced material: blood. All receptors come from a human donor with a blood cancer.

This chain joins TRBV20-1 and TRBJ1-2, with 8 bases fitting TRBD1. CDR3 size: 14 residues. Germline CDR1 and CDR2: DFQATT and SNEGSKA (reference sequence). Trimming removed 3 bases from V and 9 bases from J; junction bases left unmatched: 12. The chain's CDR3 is CSASYQGASNRYTF. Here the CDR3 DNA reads TGCAGTGCTAGTTACCAGGGGGCGAGTAATCGCTACACCTTC.

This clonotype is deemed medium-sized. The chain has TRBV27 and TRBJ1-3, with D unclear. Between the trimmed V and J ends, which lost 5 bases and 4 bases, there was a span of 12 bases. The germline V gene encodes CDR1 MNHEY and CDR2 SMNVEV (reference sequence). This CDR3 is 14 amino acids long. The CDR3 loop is CASSTEQGGNTIYF. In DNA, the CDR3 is TGTGCCAGCAGTACCGAACAAGGGGGAAACACCATATATTTT.

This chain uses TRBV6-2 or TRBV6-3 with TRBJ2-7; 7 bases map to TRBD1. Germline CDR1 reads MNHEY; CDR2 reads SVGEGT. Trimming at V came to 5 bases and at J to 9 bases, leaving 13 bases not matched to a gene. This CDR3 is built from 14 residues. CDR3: CASSTRTGRKVQYF. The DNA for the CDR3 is TGTGCCAGCAGTACCCGGACAGGCAGGAAAGTGCAGTACTTC.

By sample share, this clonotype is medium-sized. The DNA for the CDR3 is TGTGCCTGGAGTGTACCCAGGGGGAATTCACCCCTCCACTTT. It translates to CAWSVPRGNSPLHF. This chain joins TRBV30 and TRBJ1-6, with 7 bases fitting TRBD1. The CDR3 sequence is 14 residues long. CDR1 is GTSNPN and CDR2 is SVGIG in the germline V gene (reference sequence). The junction had 3 bases not matched to a gene; V was cut back by 0 bases and J by 7 bases.

Here the CDR3 reads CASSLGAGPETYNEQFF. For the CDR3, the DNA is TGTGCCAGCAGCTTAGGCGCGGGACCTGAAACCTACAATGAGCAGTTCTTC. V is TRBV7-9 and J is TRBJ2-1; tentative D call: TRBD2 (6 bases). Trimming pared 1 base from V and 2 bases from J, leaving 15 bases between. This CDR3 region has 17 residues. Per the germline V gene, CDR1 is SEHNR and CDR2 is FQNEAQ (reference sequence). Based on the CDR3 plus reference TRBV7-9 and TRBJ2-1, the full variable domain is DTGVSQNPRHKITKRGQNVTFRCDPISEHNRLYWYRQTLGQGPEFLTYFQNEAQLEKSRLLSDRFSAERPKGSFSTLEIQRTEQGDSAMYLCASSLGAGPETYNEQFFGPGTRLTVL.

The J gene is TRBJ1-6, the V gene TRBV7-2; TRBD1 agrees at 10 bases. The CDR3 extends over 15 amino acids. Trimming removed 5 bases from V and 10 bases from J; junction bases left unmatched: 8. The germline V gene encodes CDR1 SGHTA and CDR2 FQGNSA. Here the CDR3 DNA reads TGTGCCAGCAGCAACAGGGACAGGGGAGAGTCACCCCTCCACTTT. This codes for CASSNRDRGESPLHF.

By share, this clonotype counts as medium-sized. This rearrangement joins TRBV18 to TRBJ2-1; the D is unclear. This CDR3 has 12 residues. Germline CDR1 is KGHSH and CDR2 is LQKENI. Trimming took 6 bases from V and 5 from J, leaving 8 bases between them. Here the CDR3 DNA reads TGTGCCAGCTCTGGGTCGCACAATGAGCAGTTCTTC. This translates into CASSGSHNEQFF.

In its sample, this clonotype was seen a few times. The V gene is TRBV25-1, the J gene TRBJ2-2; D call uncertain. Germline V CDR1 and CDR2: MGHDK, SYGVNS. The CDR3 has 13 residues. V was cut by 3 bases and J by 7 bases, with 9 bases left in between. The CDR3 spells CASSDSSHGELFF. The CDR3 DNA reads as TGTGCCAGCAGTGATTCCTCACACGGGGAGCTGTTTTTT. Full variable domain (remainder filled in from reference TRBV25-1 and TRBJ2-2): EADIYQTPRYLVIGTGKKITLECSQTMGHDKMYWYQQDPGMELHLIHYSYGVNSTEKGDLSSESTVSRIRTEHFPLTLESARPSHTSQYLCASSDSSHGELFFGEGSRLTVL.

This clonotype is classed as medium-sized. The CDR3 sequence is CASSSTWERETQYF. CDR3 DNA sequence: TGTGCCAGCAGCTCAACATGGGAGCGAGAGACCCAGTACTTC. The chain employs TRBV5-6 and TRBJ2-5, with D maybe TRBD2 (5 bases). CDR3 size: 14 residues. Germline V CDR1 and CDR2: SGHDT, YYEEEE. Trimming pared 3 bases from V and 4 bases from J, leaving 13 bases between.

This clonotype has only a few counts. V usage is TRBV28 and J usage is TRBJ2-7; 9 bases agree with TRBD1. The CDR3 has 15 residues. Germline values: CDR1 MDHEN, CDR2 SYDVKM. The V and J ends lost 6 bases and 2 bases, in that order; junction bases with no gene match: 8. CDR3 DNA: TGTGCCAGCAGAGCTCCGGGACAGGGCGCCTACGAGCAGTACTTC. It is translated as CASRAPGQGAYEQYF.

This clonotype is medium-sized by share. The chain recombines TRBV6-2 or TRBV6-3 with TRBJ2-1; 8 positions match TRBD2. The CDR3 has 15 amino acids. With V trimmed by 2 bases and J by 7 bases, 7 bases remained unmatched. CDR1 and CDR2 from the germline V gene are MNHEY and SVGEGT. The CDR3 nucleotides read TGTGCCAGCAGTTACGCGGGGGGCCGGGAAAATGAGCAGTTCTTC. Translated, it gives CASSYAGGRENEQFF.

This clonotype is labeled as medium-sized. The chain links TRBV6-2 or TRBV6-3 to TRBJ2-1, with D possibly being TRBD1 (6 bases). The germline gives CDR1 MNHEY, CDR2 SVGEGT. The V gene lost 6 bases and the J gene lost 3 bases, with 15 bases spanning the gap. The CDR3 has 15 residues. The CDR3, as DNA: TGTGCCAGCAGATACATAGGACAGCTCTACAATGAGCAGTTCTTC. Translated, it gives CASRYIGQLYNEQFF.

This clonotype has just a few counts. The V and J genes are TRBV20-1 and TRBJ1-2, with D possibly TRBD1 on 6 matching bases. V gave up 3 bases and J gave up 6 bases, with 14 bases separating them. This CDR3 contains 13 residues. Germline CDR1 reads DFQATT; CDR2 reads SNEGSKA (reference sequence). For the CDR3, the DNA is TGCAGTGCTAGGGGGGGCGGGTTCGATGGCTACACCTTC. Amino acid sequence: CSARGGGFDGYTF.

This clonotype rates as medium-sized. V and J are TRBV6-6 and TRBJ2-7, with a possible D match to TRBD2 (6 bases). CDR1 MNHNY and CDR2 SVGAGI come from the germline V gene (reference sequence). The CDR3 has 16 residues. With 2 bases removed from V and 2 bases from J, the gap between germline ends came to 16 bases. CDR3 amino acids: CASSYAPGLDTYEQYF. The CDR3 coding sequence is TGTGCCAGCAGTTACGCGCCGGGACTCGACACCTACGAGCAGTACTTC.

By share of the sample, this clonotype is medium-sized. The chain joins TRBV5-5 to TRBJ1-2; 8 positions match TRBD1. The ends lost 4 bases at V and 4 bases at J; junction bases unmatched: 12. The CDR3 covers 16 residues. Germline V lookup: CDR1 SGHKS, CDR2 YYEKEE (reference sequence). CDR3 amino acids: CASSPGLTGALYGYTF. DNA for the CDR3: TGTGCCAGCAGCCCTGGCCTGACAGGGGCCCTCTATGGCTACACCTTC.

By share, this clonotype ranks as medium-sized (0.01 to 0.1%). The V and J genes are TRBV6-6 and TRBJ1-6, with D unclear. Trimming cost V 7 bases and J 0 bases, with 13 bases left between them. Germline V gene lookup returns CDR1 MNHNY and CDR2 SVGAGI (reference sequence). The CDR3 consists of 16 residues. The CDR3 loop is CASMRVEGSYNSPLHF. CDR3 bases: TGTGCCAGCATGCGGGTGGAGGGCTCCTATAATTCACCCCTCCACTTT.

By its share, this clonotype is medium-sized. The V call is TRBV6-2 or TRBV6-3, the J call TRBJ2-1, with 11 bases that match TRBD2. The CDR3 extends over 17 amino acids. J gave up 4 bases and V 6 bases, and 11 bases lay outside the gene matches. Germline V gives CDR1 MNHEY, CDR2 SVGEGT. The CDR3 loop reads CASSQIGTSGTYNEQFF. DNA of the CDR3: TGTGCCAGCAGCCAGATAGGGACTAGCGGAACTTACAATGAGCAGTTCTTC.

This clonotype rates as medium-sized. CDR3 residues: CASSEIDRGTEAFF. CDR3 nucleotide sequence: TGTGCCAGCAGTGAAATCGACAGAGGAACTGAAGCTTTCTTT. V usage is TRBV6-1 and J usage is TRBJ1-1; tentatively, D is TRBD1 (5 bases). This CDR3 spans 14 amino acids. Germline values: CDR1 MNHNS, CDR2 SASEGT. V lost 2 bases and J 5 bases, leaving 12 bases between the germline ends.

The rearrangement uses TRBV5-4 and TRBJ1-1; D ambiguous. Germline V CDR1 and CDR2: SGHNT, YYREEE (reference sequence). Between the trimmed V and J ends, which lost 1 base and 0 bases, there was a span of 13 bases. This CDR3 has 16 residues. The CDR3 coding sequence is TGTGCCAGCAGCTTGTACAGAGGTCGGATGAACACTGAAGCTTTCTTT. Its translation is CASSLYRGRMNTEAFF.

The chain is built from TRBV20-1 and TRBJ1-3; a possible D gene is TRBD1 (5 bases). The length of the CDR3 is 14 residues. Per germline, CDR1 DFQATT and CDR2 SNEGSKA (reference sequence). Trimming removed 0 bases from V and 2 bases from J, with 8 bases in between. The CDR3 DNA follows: TGCAGTGCTAGAGAGGACATGGCTGGAAACACCATATATTTT. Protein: CSAREDMAGNTIYF.

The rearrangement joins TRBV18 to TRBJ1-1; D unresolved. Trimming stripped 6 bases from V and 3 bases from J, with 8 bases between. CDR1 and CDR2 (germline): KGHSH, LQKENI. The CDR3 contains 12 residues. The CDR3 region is CASSQGYTEAFF. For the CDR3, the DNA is TGTGCCAGCTCTCAAGGGTACACTGAAGCTTTCTTT.

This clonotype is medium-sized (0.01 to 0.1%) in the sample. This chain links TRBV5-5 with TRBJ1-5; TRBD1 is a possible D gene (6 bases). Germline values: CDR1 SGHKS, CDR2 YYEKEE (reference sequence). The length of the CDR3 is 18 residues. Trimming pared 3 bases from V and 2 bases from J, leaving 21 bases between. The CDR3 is CASSSIIQGAGGNQPQHF. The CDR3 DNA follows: TGTGCCAGCAGCTCGATAATACAGGGTGCGGGGGGCAATCAGCCCCAGCATTTT. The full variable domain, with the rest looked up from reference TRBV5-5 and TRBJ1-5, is DAGVTQSPTHLIKTRGQQVTLRCSPISGHKSVSWYQQVLGQGPQFIFQYYEKEERGRGNFPDRFSARQFPNYSSELNVNALLLGDSALYLCASSSIIQGAGGNQPQHFGDGTRLSIL.